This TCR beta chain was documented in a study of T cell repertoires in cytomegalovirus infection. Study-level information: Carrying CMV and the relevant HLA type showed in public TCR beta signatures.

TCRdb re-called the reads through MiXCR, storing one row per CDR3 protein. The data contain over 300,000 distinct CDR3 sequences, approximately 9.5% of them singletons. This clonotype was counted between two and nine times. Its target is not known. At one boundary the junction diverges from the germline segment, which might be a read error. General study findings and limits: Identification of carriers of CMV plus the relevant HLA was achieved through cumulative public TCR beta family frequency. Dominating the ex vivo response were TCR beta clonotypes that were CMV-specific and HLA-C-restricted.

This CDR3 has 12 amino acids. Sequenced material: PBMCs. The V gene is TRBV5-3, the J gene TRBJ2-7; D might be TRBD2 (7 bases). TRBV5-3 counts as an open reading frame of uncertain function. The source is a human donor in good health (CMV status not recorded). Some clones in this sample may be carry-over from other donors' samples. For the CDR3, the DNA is TGTGCCAGCAGCTTGGGGGGGGCCGAGCAGTACTTC. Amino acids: CASSLGGAEQYF.